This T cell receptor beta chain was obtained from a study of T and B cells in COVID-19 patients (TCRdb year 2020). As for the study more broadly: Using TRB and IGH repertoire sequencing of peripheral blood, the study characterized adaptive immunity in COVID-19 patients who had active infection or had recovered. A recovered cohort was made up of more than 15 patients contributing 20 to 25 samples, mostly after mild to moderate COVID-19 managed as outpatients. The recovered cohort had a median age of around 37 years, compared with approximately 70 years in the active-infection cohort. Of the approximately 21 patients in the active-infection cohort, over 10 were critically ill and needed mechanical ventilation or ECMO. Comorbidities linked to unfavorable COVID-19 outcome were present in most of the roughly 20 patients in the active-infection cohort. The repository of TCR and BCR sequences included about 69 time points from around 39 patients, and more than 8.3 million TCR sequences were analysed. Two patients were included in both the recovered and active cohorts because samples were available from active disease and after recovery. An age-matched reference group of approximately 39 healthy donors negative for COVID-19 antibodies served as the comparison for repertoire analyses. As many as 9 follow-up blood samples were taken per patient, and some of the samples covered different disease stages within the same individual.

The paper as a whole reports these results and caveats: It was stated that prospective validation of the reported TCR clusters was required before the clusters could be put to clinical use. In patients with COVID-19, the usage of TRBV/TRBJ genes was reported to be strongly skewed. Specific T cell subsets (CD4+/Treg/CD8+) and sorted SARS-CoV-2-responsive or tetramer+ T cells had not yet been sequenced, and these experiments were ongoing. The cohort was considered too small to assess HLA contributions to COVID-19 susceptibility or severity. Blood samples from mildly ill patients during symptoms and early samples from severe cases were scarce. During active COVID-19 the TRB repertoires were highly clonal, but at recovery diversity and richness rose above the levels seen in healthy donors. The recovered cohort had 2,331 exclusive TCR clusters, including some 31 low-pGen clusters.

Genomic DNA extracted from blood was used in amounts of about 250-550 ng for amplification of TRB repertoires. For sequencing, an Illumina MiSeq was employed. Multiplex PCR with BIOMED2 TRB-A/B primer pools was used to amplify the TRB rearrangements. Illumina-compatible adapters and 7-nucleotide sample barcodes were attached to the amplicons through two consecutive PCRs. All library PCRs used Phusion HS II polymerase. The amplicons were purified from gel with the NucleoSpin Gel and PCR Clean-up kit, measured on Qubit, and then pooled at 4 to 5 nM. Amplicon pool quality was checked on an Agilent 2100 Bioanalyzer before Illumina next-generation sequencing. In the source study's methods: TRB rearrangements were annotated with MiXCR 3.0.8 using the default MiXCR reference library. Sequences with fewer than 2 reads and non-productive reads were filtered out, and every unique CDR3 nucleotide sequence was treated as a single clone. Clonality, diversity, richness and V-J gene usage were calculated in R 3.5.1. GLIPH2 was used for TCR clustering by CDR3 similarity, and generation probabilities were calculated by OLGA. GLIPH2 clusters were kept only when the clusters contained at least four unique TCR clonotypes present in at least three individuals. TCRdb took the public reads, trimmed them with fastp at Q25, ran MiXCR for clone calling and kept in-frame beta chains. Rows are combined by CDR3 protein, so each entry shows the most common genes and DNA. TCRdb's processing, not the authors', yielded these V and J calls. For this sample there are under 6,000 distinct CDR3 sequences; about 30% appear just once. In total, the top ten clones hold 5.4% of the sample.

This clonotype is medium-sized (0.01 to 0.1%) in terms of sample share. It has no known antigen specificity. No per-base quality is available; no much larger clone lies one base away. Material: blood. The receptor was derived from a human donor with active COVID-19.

The CDR3 is CASSLGAALANYGYTF. The DNA sequence reads TGTGCCAGCAGCTTGGGCGCAGCGTTGGCTAACTATGGCTACACCTTC. Recombination joined TRBV5-5 with TRBJ1-2; the D segment cannot be called with confidence. V is clipped by 0 bases and J by 0 bases, and the sequence between their germline boundaries is 12 bases long. Taken from the germline V gene (reference sequence), the CDR1 and CDR2 loops are SGHKS and YYEKEE. Counted from cysteine to phenylalanine, this CDR3 has 16 amino acids. Solely the CDR3 DNA is kept, with 48 bases framed from the first base.